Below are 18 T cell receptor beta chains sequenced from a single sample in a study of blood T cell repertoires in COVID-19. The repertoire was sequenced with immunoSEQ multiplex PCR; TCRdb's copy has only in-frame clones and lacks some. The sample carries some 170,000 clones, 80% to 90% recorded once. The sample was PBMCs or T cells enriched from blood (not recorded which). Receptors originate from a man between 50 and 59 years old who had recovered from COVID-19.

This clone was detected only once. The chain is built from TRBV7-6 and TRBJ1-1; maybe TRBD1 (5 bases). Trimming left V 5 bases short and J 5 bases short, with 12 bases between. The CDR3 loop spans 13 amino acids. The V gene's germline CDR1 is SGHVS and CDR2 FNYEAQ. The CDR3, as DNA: TGTGCCAGCAGCGAGTGGGGCAGGACTGAAGCTTTCTTT. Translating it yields CASSEWGRTEAFF.

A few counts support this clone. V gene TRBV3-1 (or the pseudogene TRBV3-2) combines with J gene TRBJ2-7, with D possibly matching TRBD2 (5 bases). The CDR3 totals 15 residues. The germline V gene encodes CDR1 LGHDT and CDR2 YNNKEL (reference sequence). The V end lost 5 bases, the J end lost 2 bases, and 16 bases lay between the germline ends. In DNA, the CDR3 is TGTGCCAGCAGCGGAGGCGGCCTTCTTACCTACGAGCAGTACTTC. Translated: CASSGGGLLTYEQYF.

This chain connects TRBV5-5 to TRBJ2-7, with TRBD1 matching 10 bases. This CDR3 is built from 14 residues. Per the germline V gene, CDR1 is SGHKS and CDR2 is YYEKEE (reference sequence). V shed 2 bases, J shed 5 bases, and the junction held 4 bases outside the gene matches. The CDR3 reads CASSFGQGVDEQYF. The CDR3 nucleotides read TGTGCCAGCAGCTTCGGACAGGGGGTCGACGAGCAGTACTTC.

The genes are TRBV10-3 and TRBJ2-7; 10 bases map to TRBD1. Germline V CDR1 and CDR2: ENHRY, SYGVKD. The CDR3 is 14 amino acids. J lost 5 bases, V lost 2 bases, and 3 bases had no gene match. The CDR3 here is CAISEGQGGNEQYF. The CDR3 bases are TGTGCCATCAGTGAGGGACAGGGGGGCAACGAGCAGTACTTC.

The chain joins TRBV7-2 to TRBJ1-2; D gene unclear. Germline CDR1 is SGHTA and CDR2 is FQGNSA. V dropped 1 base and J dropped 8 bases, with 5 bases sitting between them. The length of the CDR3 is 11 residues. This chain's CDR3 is CASSLGPGYTF. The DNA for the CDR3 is TGTGCCAGCAGCTTAGGGCCCGGCTACACCTTC.

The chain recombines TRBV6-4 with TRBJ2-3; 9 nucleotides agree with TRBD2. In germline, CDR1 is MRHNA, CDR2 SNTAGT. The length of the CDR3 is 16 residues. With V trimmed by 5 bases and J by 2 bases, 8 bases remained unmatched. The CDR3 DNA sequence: TGTGCCAGCAGTACGGAGGGCGGGGGGGCCACAGATACGCAGTATTTT. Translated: CASSTEGGGATDTQYF.

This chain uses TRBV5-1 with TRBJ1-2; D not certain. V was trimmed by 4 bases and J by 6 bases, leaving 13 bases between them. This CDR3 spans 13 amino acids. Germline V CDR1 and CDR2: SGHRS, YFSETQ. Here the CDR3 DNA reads TGCGCCAGCAGCGAGAGGATCCCGGATGGCTACACCTTC. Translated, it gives CASSERIPDGYTF.

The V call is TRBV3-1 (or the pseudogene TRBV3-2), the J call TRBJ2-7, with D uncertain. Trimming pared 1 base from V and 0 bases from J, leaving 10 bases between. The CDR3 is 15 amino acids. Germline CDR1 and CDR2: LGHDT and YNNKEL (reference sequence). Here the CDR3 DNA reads TGTGCCAGCAGCCAAGTACTGGTTACCTCCTACGAGCAGTACTTC. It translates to CASSQVLVTSYEQYF.

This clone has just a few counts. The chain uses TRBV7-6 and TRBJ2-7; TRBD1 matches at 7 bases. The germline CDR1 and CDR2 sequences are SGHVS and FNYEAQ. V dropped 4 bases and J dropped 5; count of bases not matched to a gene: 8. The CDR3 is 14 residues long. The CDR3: CASSSRQGSHEQYF. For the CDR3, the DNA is TGTGCCAGCAGCTCCCGACAGGGATCCCACGAGCAGTACTTC.

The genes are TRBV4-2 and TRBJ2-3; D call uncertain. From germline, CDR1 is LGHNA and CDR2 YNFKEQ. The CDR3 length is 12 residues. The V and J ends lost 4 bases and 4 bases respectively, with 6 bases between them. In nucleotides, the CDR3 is TGTGCCAGCAGCCCTCCCGCAGATACGCAGTATTTT. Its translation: CASSPPADTQYF.

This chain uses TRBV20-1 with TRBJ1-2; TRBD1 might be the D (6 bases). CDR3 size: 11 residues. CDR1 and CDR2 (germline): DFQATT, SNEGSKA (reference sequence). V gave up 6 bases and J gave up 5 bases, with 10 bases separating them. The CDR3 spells CSAEGGYGYTF. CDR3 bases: TGCAGTGCCGAGGGGGGGTATGGCTACACCTTC.

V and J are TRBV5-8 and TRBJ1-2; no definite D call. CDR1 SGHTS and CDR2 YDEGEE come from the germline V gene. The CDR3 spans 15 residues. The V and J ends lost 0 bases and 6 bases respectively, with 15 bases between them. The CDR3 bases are TGTGCCAGCAGCTTGGCTGTCAGGATACTCGATGGCTACACCTTC. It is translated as CASSLAVRILDGYTF.

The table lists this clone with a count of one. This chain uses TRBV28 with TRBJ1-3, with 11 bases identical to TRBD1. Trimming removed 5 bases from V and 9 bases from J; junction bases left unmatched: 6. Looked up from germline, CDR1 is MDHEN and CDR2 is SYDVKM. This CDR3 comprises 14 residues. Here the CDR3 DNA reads TGTGCCAGCAGTATGGGACAGGGGGTGGGCACCATATATTTT. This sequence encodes CASSMGQGVGTIYF.

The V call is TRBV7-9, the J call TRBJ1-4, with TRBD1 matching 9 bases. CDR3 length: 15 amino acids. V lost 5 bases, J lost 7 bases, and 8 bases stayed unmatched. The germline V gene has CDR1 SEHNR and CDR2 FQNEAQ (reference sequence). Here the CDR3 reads CASSQQGAIGEKLFF. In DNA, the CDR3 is TGTGCCAGCAGCCAACAGGGGGCTATAGGTGAAAAACTGTTTTTT.

CDR3 in amino acids: CASSFQGGNEQFF. DNA for the CDR3: TGTGCCAGCAGCTTTCAGGGTGGAAATGAGCAGTTCTTC. The genes are TRBV11-3 and TRBJ2-1; possible D gene TRBD1, 5 bases. Germline loops: CDR1 SGHNT, CDR2 YENEEA. There are 13 residues in the CDR3. The ends were cut back, 3 bases at V and 7 bases at J, with 10 bases in the middle.

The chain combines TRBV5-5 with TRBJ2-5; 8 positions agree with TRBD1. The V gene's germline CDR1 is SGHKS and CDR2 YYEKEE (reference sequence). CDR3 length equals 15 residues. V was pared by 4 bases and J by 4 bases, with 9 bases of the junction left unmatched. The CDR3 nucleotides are TGTGCCAGCAGCGTCGGACAGGGCCGGGGAGAGACCCAGTACTTC. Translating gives CASSVGQGRGETQYF.

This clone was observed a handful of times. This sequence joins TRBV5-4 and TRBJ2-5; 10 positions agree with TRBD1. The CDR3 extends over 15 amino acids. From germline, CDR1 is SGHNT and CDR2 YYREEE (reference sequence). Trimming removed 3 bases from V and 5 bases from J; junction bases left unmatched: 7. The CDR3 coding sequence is TGTGCCAGCAGCTCCCTGACAGGGGGCCGGGAGACCCAGTACTTC. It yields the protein CASSSLTGGRETQYF.

The CDR3 DNA reads TGTGCCAGCAGCAGGGGACAGCGAGGGAATGAGCAGTTCTTC. Translation gives CASSRGQRGNEQFF. The genes are TRBV5-6 and TRBJ2-1; 7 bases match TRBD1. CDR3 length equals 14 residues. Per germline, CDR1 SGHDT and CDR2 YYEEEE. The J segment lost 7 bases and the V segment lost 4 bases, leaving 8 bases of the junction unmatched.